The 21 T cell receptor beta chains below come from one sample, sequenced in a study of hypomethylating agent response in myelodysplastic syndrome. Measured with immunoSEQ multiplex PCR; TCRdb has only the in-frame clones, and not every one. The table records thousands of clones, 82% of them present only once. This specimen was bone marrow, taken before or after starting hypomethylating agent treatment for myelodysplastic syndrome (not recorded which). These receptors were collected from a human donor with myelodysplastic syndrome.

The rearrangement links TRBV5-1 to TRBJ2-7, with D possibly called TRBD1 or TRBD2 (7 bases each). Germline lookup yields CDR1 SGHRS and CDR2 YFSETQ. V was shortened by 4 bases and J by 2 bases, with 25 bases between the two germline ends. CDR3 size: 18 residues. Written as DNA, the CDR3 is TGCGCCAGCAGCCCCCGGTCCGTGGGGGGGACAGAACCCTACGAGCAGTACTTC. As protein: CASSPRSVGGTEPYEQYF.

This chain links TRBV6-1 with TRBJ1-2; no firm D call. V shed 8 bases and J shed 2 bases, with 9 bases lying between them. The length of the CDR3 is 12 residues. The germline V gene encodes CDR1 MNHNS and CDR2 SASEGT. The CDR3 nucleotides read TGTGCCAGCTGGGATTCAAACTATGGCTACACCTTC. This sequence encodes CASWDSNYGYTF.

This clone was seen a few times. This chain links TRBV12-5 with TRBJ1-2; 9 bases match TRBD1. With V trimmed by 1 base and J by 6 bases, 6 bases remained unmatched. Germline V CDR1 and CDR2: LGHNT, FRNRAP. This CDR3 spans 15 amino acids. CDR3 in DNA: TGTGCTAGTGGTTTGGAGCTAGGGACAGGGAATGGCTACACCTTC. Translating it yields CASGLELGTGNGYTF.

The chain combines TRBV14 with TRBJ2-1, with TRBD1 as a possible D gene (5 bases). This CDR3 contains 15 residues. Germline V gene lookup returns CDR1 SGHDN and CDR2 FVKESK. Trimming removed 1 base from V and 3 bases from J, with 10 bases in between. This CDR3 reads CASSQVDSFYNEQFF. Written as DNA, the CDR3 is TGTGCCAGCAGCCAAGTCGACAGCTTCTACAATGAGCAGTTCTTC.

The rearrangement joins TRBV19 to TRBJ1-5, with D hard to call. The CDR3 covers 13 residues. Germline values: CDR1 LNHDA, CDR2 SQIVND (reference sequence). The germline V and J ends were trimmed by 8 bases and 6 bases, with 14 bases remaining between them. CDR3 coding DNA: TGTGCCAGTTCCATAAGTGCGGGTCAGCCCCAGCATTTT. The encoded protein is CASSISAGQPQHF.

This clone was observed a single time. CDR3 residues: CASSRLLRGGHGETQYF. The CDR3 bases are TGTGCCAGCAGCCGGCTTTTGCGGGGGGGCCACGGAGAGACCCAGTACTTC. The rearrangement uses TRBV7-8 and TRBJ2-5, with 9 bases that match TRBD2. Germline V CDR1 and CDR2: SGHVS, FQNEAQ. The CDR3 extends over 17 amino acids. The ends lost 5 bases at V and 4 bases at J; junction bases unmatched: 14.

The chain uses TRBV6-1 and TRBJ1-1; tentative D call: TRBD1 (5 bases). Per germline, CDR1 MNHNS and CDR2 SASEGT. V was cut by 7 bases and J by 7 bases, with 19 bases left in between. The CDR3 is made up of 14 amino acids. The CDR3 protein is CASISVGVGSEAFF. The CDR3 DNA reads TGTGCCAGCATATCGGTGGGGGTCGGGAGTGAAGCTTTCTTT.

This chain links TRBV30 with TRBJ1-2, with 9 positions matching TRBD1. Germline-derived CDR1 and CDR2 are GTSNPN and SVGIG (reference sequence). Trimming cost V 1 base and J 4 bases; bases outside gene matches: 10. This CDR3 is built from 16 residues. CDR3 DNA sequence: TGTGCCTGGAGTGAGGGAACCGGACAGGGGCTCTATGGCTACACCTTC. This encodes CAWSEGTGQGLYGYTF.

The chain employs TRBV7-2 and TRBJ2-2, with 7 positions matching TRBD1. V was clipped by 6 bases and J by 7 bases; unmatched bases: 11. The CDR3 runs 15 residues. Germline lookup yields CDR1 SGHTA and CDR2 FQGNSA. In DNA, the CDR3 is TGTGCCAGCAGGACGAGACAGGGCGGTGTCGGGGAGCTGTTTTTT. As protein: CASRTRQGGVGELFF.

The gene calls are TRBV5-1 and TRBJ2-6; D ambiguous. Germline CDR1 and CDR2: SGHRS and YFSETQ. CDR3 length: 16 residues. The germline V and J ends were trimmed by 4 bases and 0 bases, with 11 bases remaining between them. The CDR3 bases are TGCGCCAGCAGCCTCTTGGCCGACTCTGGGGCCAACGTCCTGACTTTC. This translates into CASSLLADSGANVLTF.

This sequence joins TRBV30 and TRBJ1-6, with TRBD1 matching 7 bases. Germline V gene data show CDR1 as GTSNPN and CDR2 as SVGIG (reference sequence). V gave up 4 bases and J gave up 6 bases; unmatched junction bases: 6. This CDR3 comprises 14 residues. CDR3: CAWTTGSANSPLHF. CDR3 nucleotide sequence: TGTGCCTGGACGACAGGGTCCGCTAATTCACCCCTCCACTTT.

The chain links TRBV27 to TRBJ2-4; no firm D call. The CDR3 consists of 16 residues. With 6 bases removed from V and 3 bases from J, the gap between germline ends came to 18 bases. Per the germline V gene, CDR1 is MNHEY and CDR2 is SMNVEV (reference sequence). The CDR3 protein is CASRDQTVDNKNIQYF. The CDR3 DNA follows: TGTGCCAGCAGAGACCAGACTGTAGATAACAAAAACATTCAGTACTTC.

The rearrangement joins TRBV9 to TRBJ2-5; 13 bases are a match to TRBD2. Germline CDR1 is SGDLS and CDR2 is YYNGEE. The CDR3 totals 15 residues. V lost 4 bases to trimming and J lost 4 bases; unmatched junction nucleotides: 4. The CDR3 nucleotides read TGTGCCAGCAGCCTAACTAGCGGGAGGGGAGAGACCCAGTACTTC. It codes for CASSLTSGRGETQYF.

The chain uses TRBV15 and TRBJ2-6, with D maybe TRBD2 (6 bases). CDR3 length: 14 residues. Germline CDR1 LNHNV, CDR2 YYDKDF (reference sequence). Trimming removed 5 bases at V and 4 bases at J, with 9 bases between. The CDR3 loop is CATSAAGGANVLTF. CDR3 DNA: TGTGCCACCAGCGCTGCGGGAGGGGCCAACGTCCTGACTTTC.

This clone turned up a few times. The J gene is TRBJ1-6, the V gene TRBV4-2; possible D gene TRBD1, 5 bases. V was trimmed by 1 base and J by 7 bases, leaving 17 bases between them. The CDR3 spans 17 residues. Germline V gives CDR1 LGHNA, CDR2 YNFKEQ. The CDR3 nucleotides are TGTGCCAGCAGCCAAGTCGGCGGGACCCCAAACAATTCACCCCTCCACTTT. Its translation is CASSQVGGTPNNSPLHF.

The sample holds a few counts of this clone. This sequence joins TRBV5-6 and TRBJ2-7; D is undetermined. CDR3 length: 14 amino acids. V lost 0 bases, J lost 2 bases, and 9 bases lay in between. Germline V gene sequence: CDR1 SGHDT, CDR2 YYEEEE. The CDR3 here is CASSLGFAPYEQYF. In DNA form, the CDR3 reads TGTGCCAGCAGCTTGGGATTTGCCCCCTACGAGCAGTACTTC.

This clone was seen only a few times. This rearrangement joins TRBV7-9 to TRBJ1-2; TRBD1 agrees at 9 bases. The V gene end was trimmed by 1 base and the J gene end by 8 bases; junction bases not matched to a gene: 5. Germline V CDR1 and CDR2: SEHNR, FQNEAQ (reference sequence). The CDR3 sequence is 14 residues long. CDR3 residues: CASSLGQGEGGYTF. The CDR3 DNA reads as TGTGCCAGCAGCTTAGGACAGGGGGAAGGAGGCTACACCTTC.

The chain uses TRBV7-2 and TRBJ2-5; TRBD2 agrees at 13 bases. V gave up 5 bases and J gave up 4 bases; unmatched junction bases: 7. The CDR3 has 16 residues. Germline lookup yields CDR1 SGHTA and CDR2 FQGNSA. The CDR3 spells CASSPGLAGAVETQYF. For the CDR3, the DNA is TGTGCCAGCAGCCCCGGACTAGCGGGGGCTGTAGAGACCCAGTACTTC.

Concerning this clone itself: The same CDR3 arises from other DNA sequences in this sample as well. This chain links TRBV18 with TRBJ2-1; no reliable D call. From germline, CDR1 is KGHSH and CDR2 LQKENI. The CDR3 loop spans 15 amino acids. Trimming took off 5 bases at V and 8 bases at J, with 19 bases between the two ends. The CDR3 sequence is CASSGDLRLGHEQFF. The CDR3 DNA reads TGTGCCAGCTCAGGGGATCTACGATTGGGTCATGAGCAGTTCTTC.

CDR3 DNA sequence: TGTGCCAGCAGCTTGGCTCCGGGGAGCACAGATACGCAGTATTTT. Protein: CASSLAPGSTDTQYF. The chain is built from TRBV5-4 and TRBJ2-3, with a weak D call TRBD2 (5 bases). Germline values: CDR1 SGHNT, CDR2 YYREEE (reference sequence). The CDR3 loop spans 15 amino acids. Trimming took off 0 bases at V and 0 bases at J, with 8 bases between the two ends.

The chain links TRBV6-5 to TRBJ2-6; D remains ambiguous. CDR1 and CDR2 from the germline V gene are MNHEY and SVGAGI. CDR3 length: 16 residues. Between the trimmed V and J ends, which lost 4 bases and 2 bases, there was a span of 12 bases. The CDR3 is CASSSRVSTGANVLTF. The CDR3, as DNA: TGTGCCAGCAGTTCCCGGGTCTCGACTGGGGCCAACGTCCTGACTTTC.